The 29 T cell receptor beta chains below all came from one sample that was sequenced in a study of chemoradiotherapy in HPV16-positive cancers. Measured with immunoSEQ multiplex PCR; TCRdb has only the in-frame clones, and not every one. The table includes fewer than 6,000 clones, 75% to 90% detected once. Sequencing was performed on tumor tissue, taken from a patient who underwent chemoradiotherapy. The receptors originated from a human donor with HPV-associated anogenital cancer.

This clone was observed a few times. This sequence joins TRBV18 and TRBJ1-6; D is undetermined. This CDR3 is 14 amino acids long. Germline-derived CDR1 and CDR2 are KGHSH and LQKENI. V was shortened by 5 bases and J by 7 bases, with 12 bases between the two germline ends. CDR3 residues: CASSGLDLNSPLHF. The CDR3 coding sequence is TGTGCCAGCTCAGGATTGGACTTAAATTCACCCCTCCACTTT.

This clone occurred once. The CDR3 nucleotides read TGTGCCAGCAACATCAGGGCGGGGGTTACCGGGGAGCTGTTTTTT. It codes for CASNIRAGVTGELFF. The chain recombines TRBV7-9 with TRBJ2-2; 7 nucleotides match TRBD2. The V and J ends lost 7 bases and 5 bases, in that order; junction bases with no gene match: 10. From germline, CDR1 is SEHNR and CDR2 FQNEAQ (reference sequence). This CDR3 is 15 amino acids long.

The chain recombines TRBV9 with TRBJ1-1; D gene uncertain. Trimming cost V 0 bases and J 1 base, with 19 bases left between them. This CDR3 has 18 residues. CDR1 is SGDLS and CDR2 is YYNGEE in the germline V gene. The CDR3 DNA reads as TGTGCCAGCAGCGTAGGGAAGGCCAGCCCCAGGCGGAACACTGAAGCTTTCTTT. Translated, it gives CASSVGKASPRRNTEAFF.

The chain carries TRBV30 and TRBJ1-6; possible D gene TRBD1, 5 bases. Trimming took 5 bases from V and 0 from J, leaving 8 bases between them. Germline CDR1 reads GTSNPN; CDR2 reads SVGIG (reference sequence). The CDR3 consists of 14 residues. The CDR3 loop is CAWDSRSYNSPLHF. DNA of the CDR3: TGTGCCTGGGACAGCCGCTCCTATAATTCACCCCTCCACTTT.

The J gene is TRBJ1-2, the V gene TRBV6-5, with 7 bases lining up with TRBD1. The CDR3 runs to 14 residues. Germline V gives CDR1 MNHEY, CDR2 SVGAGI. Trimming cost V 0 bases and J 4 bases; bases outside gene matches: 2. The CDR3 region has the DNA TGTGCCAGCAGTTACTCGGGACAGCTCTATGGCTACACCTTC. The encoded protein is CASSYSGQLYGYTF.

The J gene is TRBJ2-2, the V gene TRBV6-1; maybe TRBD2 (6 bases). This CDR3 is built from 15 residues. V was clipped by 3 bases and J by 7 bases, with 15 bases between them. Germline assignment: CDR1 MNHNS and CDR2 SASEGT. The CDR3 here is CASSDWEEKFGELFF. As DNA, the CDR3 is TGTGCCAGCAGTGATTGGGAGGAAAAATTCGGGGAGCTGTTTTTT.

The CDR3 sequence is CASSLRTGYNSPLHF. The DNA of the CDR3 is TGTGCCAGCAGCCTGAGGACAGGGTATAATTCACCCCTCCACTTT. The rearrangement links TRBV5-6 to TRBJ1-6; 8 positions agree with TRBD1. J gave up 4 bases and V 4 bases, and 4 bases lay outside the gene matches. Germline lookup yields CDR1 SGHDT and CDR2 YYEEEE. The CDR3 contains 15 residues.

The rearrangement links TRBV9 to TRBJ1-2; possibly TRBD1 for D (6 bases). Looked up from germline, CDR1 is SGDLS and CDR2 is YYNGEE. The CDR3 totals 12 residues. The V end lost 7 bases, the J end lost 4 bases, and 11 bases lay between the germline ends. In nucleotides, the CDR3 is TGTGCCAGCTCATCAGGGGTCTATGGCTACACCTTC. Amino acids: CASSSGVYGYTF.

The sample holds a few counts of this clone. This CDR3 reads CASSFTQGSPLHF. CDR3 coding DNA: TGTGCCAGCAGCTTTACCCAGGGTTCACCCCTCCACTTT. The rearrangement uses TRBV11-2 and TRBJ1-6, with D possibly TRBD1 on 5 matching bases. Germline V CDR1 and CDR2: SGHAT, FQNNGV. The CDR3 loop spans 13 amino acids. The ends were cut back, 3 bases at V and 9 bases at J, with 9 bases in the middle.

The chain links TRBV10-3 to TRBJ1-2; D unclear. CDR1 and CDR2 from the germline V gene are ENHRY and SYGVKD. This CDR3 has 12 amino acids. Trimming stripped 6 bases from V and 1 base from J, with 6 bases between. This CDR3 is CAIRGLNYGYTF. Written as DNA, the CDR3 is TGTGCCATCAGAGGTCTTAACTATGGCTACACCTTC.

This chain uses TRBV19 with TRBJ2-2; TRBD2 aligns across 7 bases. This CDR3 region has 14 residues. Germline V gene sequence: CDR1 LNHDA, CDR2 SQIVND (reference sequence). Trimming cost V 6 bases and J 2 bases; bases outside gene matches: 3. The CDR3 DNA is TGTGCCAGTAGCGGGGGGAAAAACACCGGGGAGCTGTTTTTT. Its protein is CASSGGKNTGELFF.

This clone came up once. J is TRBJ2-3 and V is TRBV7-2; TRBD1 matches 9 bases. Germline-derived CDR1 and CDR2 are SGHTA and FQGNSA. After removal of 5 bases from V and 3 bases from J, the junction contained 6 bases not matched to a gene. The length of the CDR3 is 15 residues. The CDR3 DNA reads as TGTGCCAGCAGCGCGCCGGGACAGGGTACAGATACGCAGTATTTT. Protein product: CASSAPGQGTDTQYF.

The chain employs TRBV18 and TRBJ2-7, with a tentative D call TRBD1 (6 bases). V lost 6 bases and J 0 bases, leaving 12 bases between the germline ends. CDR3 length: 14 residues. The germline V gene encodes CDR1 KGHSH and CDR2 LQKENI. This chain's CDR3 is CASSPTGSSYEQYF. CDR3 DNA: TGTGCCAGCTCGCCAACAGGGTCCTCCTACGAGCAGTACTTC.

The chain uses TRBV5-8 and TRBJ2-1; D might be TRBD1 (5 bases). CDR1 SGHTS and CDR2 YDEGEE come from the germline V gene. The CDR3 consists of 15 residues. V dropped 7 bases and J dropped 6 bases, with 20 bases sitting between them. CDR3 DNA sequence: TGTGCCAGCGCCCTGGGGCTCGGAGAAGGCAATGAGCAGTTCTTC. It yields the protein CASALGLGEGNEQFF.

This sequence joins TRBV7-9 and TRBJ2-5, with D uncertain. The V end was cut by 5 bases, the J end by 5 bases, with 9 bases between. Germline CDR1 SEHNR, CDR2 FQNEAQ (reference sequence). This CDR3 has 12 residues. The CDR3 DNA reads TGTGCCAGCAGCCCTACTTCGGAGACCCAGTACTTC. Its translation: CASSPTSETQYF.

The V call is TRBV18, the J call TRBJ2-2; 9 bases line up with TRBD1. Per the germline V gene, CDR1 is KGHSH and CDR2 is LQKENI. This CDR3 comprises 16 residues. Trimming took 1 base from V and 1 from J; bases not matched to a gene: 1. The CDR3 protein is CASSPLGQGNTGELFF. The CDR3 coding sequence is TGTGCCAGCTCACCACTGGGACAGGGGAACACCGGGGAGCTGTTTTTT.

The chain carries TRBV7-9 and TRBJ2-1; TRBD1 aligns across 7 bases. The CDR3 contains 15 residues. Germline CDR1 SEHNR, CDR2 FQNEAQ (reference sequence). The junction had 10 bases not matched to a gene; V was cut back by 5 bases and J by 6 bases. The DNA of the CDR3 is TGTGCCAGCAGCCTCCAGACAGGGACAGTCAATGAGCAGTTCTTC. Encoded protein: CASSLQTGTVNEQFF.

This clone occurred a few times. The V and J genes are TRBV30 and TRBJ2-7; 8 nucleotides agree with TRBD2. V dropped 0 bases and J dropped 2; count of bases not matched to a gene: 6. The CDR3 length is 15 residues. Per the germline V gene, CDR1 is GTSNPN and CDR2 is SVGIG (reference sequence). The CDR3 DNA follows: TGTGCCTGGAGTGTCGGGGGGGCCTCTACCTACGAGCAGTACTTC. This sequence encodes CAWSVGGASTYEQYF. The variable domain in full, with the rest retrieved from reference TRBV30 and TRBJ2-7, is SQTIHQWPATLVQPVGSPLSLECTVEGTSNPNLYWYRQAAGRGLQLLFYSVGIGQISSEVPQNLSASRPQDRQFILSSKKLLLSDSGFYLCAWSVGGASTYEQYFGPGTRLTVT.

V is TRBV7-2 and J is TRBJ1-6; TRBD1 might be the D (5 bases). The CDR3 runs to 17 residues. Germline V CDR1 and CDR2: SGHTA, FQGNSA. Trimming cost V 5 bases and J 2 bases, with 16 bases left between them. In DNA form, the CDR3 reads TGTGCCAGCAGCCCCTATCCCAGGGAAGCCTATAATTCACCCCTCCACTTT. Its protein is CASSPYPREAYNSPLHF.

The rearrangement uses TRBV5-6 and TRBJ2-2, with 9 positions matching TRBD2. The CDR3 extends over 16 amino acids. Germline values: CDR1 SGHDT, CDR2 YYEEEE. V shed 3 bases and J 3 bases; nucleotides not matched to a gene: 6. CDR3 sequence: CASSSIAGVHTGELFF. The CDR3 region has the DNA TGTGCCAGCAGCTCTATAGCGGGGGTGCACACCGGGGAGCTGTTTTTT.

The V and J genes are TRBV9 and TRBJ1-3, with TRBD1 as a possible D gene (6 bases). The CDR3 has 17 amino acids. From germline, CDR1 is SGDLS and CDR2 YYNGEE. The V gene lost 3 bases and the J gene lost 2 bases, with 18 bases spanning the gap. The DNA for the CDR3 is TGTGCCAGCAGCGGGTCAAGAACAGGGTTGCCTGGAAACACCATATATTTT. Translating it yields CASSGSRTGLPGNTIYF.

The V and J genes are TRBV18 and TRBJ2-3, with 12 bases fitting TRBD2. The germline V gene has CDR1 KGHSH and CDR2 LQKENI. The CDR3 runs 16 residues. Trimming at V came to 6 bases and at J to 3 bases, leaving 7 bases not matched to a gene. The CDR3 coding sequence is TGTGCCAGCTCCGAAACTAGCGGGGGGCAAACAGATACGCAGTATTTT. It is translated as CASSETSGGQTDTQYF.

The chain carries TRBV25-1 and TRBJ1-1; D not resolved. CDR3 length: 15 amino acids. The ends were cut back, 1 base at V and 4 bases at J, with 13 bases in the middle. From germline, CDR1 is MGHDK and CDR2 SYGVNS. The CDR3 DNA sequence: TGTGCCAGCAGTGAATCGAAGGGCTCGGGCACTGAAGCTTTCTTT. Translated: CASSESKGSGTEAFF.

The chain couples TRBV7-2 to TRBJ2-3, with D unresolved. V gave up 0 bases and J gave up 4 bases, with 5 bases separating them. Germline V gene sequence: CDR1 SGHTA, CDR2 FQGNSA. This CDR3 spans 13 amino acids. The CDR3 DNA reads TGTGCCAGCAGCTTAGCCCCTTCAGATACGCAGTATTTT. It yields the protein CASSLAPSDTQYF.

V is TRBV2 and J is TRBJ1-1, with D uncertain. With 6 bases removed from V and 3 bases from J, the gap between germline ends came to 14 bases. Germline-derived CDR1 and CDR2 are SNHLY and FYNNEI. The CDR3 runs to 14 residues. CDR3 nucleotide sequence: TGTGCCAGCAGACTTAAACAATTATACACTGAAGCTTTCTTT. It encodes CASRLKQLYTEAFF.

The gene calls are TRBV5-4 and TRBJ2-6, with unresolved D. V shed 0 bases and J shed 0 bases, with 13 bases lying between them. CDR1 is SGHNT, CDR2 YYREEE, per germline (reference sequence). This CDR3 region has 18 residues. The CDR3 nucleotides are TGTGCCAGCAGCTTGGTATGGGCAAGTCTCTCTGGGGCCAACGTCCTGACTTTC. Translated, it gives CASSLVWASLSGANVLTF.

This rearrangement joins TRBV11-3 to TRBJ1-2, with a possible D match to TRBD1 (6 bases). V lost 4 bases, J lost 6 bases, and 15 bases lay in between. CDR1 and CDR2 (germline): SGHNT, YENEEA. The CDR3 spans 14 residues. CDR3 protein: CASSSSGASHGYTF. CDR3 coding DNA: TGTGCCAGCAGCTCGTCAGGGGCGTCGCATGGCTACACCTTC.

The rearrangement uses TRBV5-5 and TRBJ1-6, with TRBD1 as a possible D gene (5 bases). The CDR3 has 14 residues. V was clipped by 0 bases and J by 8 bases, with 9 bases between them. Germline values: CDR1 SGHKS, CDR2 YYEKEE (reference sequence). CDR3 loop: CASSLAPGYSPLHF. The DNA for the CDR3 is TGTGCCAGCAGCTTGGCGCCAGGGTATTCACCCCTCCACTTT.

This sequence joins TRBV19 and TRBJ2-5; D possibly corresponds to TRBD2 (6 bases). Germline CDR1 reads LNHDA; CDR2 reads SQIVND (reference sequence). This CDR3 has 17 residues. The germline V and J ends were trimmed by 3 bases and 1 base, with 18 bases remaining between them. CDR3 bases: TGTGCCAGTAGTATTTATCCCGGAGTGGGGGGCCAAGAGACCCAGTACTTC. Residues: CASSIYPGVGGQETQYF.